Listed below are T cell receptor beta chains from one sample, sequenced in a study of blood T cell repertoires in COVID-19. Here immunoSEQ multiplex PCR was the method, and the copy in TCRdb shows in-frame clones only, minus some. The sample consists of more than 200,000 clones, roughly 80% of them appearing once. The sample was peripheral blood. These receptors were taken from a woman older than 75 with COVID-19, enrolled during active disease. Both conserved end residues are part of each CDR3. The D gene is left open where the match is weak. Only part of the rows carry a size: once, few, many, or a class if the clone is expanded.

abundance,d_gene,j_gene,v_gene,CDR3nt,CDR3aa
once,.,TRBJ2-1,TRBV30,TGTGCCTGGAGCGGGAGTAGGAATGAGCAGTTCTTC,CAWSGSRNEQFF
.,TRBD1,TRBJ2-7,TRBV6-6,TGTGCCAGCAGTTACTCAAGGACAGGGGGCACGTACGAGCAGTACTTC,CASSYSRTGGTYEQYF
.,.,TRBJ1-2,TRBV2,TGTGCCAGCAGTTTGACAGAGATCTTTAACTATGGCTACACCTTC,CASSLTEIFNYGYTF
.,.,TRBJ1-2,TRBV6-6,TGTGCCAGCAGTTACGGCCAGGGGAGGGACTATGGCTACACCTTC,CASSYGQGRDYGYTF
.,.,TRBJ2-5,TRBV2,TGTGCCAGCAGTGCATCCCAAGAGACCCAGTACTTC,CASSASQETQYF
.,.,TRBJ1-1,TRBV7-2,TGTGCCAGCAGCCCTCAAGCTTTCTTT,CASSPQAFF
.,TRBD1,TRBJ1-1,TRBV3-1/TRBV3-2,TGTGCCAGCACTGCACAGGGGAGTGGTACTGAAGCTTTCTTT,CASTAQGSGTEAFF
.,.,TRBJ1-4,TRBV7-8,TGTGCCAGCAGCCACCGGAGGCGGGAGGGTGAAAAACTGTTTTTT,CASSHRRREGEKLFF
.,.,TRBJ1-2,TRBV10-3,TGTGCCATCAGTGAAGGGGGAGGGGCTAACTATGGCTACACCTTC,CAISEGGGANYGYTF
few,.,TRBJ1-1,TRBV18,TGTGCCAGCTCACCCGCTATCGGGGTCAGCCGTGGAAGCCGAGGACCAAACACTGAAGCTTTCTTT,CASSPAIGVSRGSRGPNTEAFF
.,TRBD1,TRBJ1-2,TRBV19,TGTGCCAGTAATGACAGGGAATACTATGGCTACACCTTC,CASNDREYYGYTF
once,TRBD1,TRBJ1-1,TRBV6-5,TGTGCCAGCAGAACAGGGGCGCGAAGGAGCACTGAAGCTTTCTTT,CASRTGARRSTEAFF
.,.,TRBJ2-5,TRBV12-3/TRBV12-4,TGTGCCAGCAGTTTCAGGCAGATCATGGACCAGTACTTC,CASSFRQIMDQYF
.,.,TRBJ2-7,TRBV18,TGTGCCAGCTCACCGCATCCCGTTTCGAGGCTGGGGCAGTACTTC,CASSPHPVSRLGQYF
.,.,TRBJ1-4,TRBV2,TGTGCCAGCAGTCACAGGGAAGGTAATGAAAAACTGTTTTTT,CASSHREGNEKLFF
.,.,TRBJ1-1,TRBV25-1,TGTGCCAGTAGCAGGGACATGAACACTGAAGCTTTCTTT,CASSRDMNTEAFF
.,TRBD1,TRBJ2-2,TRBV29-1,TGCAGCGTCTTCGGGCAGGGACAGGGTAGCACCGGGGAGCTGTTTTTT,CSVFGQGQGSTGELFF
.,TRBD2,TRBJ2-1,TRBV7-9,TGTGCCAGCAGCCCCCCGGAGGCTAGCGGGGGCTCTAGGAATGAGCAGTTCTTC,CASSPPEASGGSRNEQFF
.,.,TRBJ1-3,TRBV3-1/TRBV3-2,TGTGCCAGCAGCCAGGGTCTCGGGGATACCTCTGGAAACACCATATATTTT,CASSQGLGDTSGNTIYF
few,.,TRBJ1-6,TRBV27,TGTGCCAGCGCCCCTAGGGGGAGCTCCTATAATTCACCCCTCCACTTT,CASAPRGSSYNSPLHF
.,.,TRBJ1-2,TRBV6-5,TGTGCCAGCTCCCTGGGGGCCGGTTCGGGCTACACCTTC,CASSLGAGSGYTF
once,TRBD2,TRBJ2-2,TRBV9,TGTGCCAGCACCCGCGGGAGTTCTAACACCGGGGAGCTGTTTTTT,CASTRGSSNTGELFF
.,.,TRBJ2-5,TRBV11-2,TGTGCCAGCAGTAGGGGGGGGGCGGACCAGTACTTC,CASSRGGADQYF
few,TRBD1,TRBJ1-4,TRBV5-1,TGCGCCAGCAGCTTGCAAATCGGGACAGGGTTTGAAAAACTGTTTTTT,CASSLQIGTGFEKLFF
.,.,TRBJ1-1,TRBV6-5,TGTGCCAGCAGTTACTCCGTAACAGGGCTGAACACTGAAGCTTTCTTT,CASSYSVTGLNTEAFF
.,.,TRBJ2-4,TRBV5-8,TGTGCCAGCAGCCCATTAGCCAAAAACATTCAGTACTTC,CASSPLAKNIQYF
.,TRBD1,TRBJ1-2,TRBV3-1/TRBV3-2,TGTGCCAGCAGCCTTCGACAGGGGAACTATGGCTACACCTTC,CASSLRQGNYGYTF
.,.,TRBJ1-6,TRBV30,TGTGCCTGGAGTGGTGCCAGGGGCTCACCCCTCCACTTT,CAWSGARGSPLHF
.,.,TRBJ2-1,TRBV5-1,TGCGCCAGCAGCTTTCCGGGAGACTGGGATGAGCAGTTCTTC,CASSFPGDWDEQFF
.,TRBD1,TRBJ2-2,TRBV9,TGTGCCAGCAGCCCCCGGACAGGCTACGGGGAGCTGTTTTTT,CASSPRTGYGELFF
.,TRBD1,TRBJ2-5,TRBV7-2,TGTGCCAGCAGCTTAGGACAGGGGGCGCACGAGACCCAGTACTTC,CASSLGQGAHETQYF
once,.,TRBJ2-3,TRBV19,TGTGCCAGTAGTATTCTCGACACCCCAACAGATACGCAGTATTTT,CASSILDTPTDTQYF
.,.,TRBJ1-3,TRBV6-5,TGTGCCAGCACCGCGGACTTAAGCTCTGGAAACACCATATATTTT,CASTADLSSGNTIYF
.,TRBD1,TRBJ1-6,TRBV19,TGTGCCAGTAGTATACGGACAGGGGGATCACCCCTCCACTTT,CASSIRTGGSPLHF
.,.,TRBJ1-2,TRBV5-8,TGTGCCAGCAGGTCTTGGGGAGAGGTCTATGGCTACACCTTC,CASRSWGEVYGYTF
once,TRBD1,TRBJ1-2,TRBV6-5,TGTGCCAGCAACCAACAGGGGTATTCTGGCTACACCTTC,CASNQQGYSGYTF
.,TRBD1,TRBJ1-1,TRBV11-1,TGTGCCAGCAGCTTAGGGACACAGGGGGCGCGAGGTGAAGCTTTCTTT,CASSLGTQGARGEAFF
.,TRBD2,TRBJ2-3,TRBV9,TGTGCCAGCAGCGCCGGGACTAGATGGTCAGATACGCAGTATTTT,CASSAGTRWSDTQYF
.,TRBD1,TRBJ1-1,TRBV3-1/TRBV3-2,TGTGCCAGCAGTTCCTATGCGGGACAGGGTCGGACTGAAGCTTTCTTT,CASSSYAGQGRTEAFF
many,.,TRBJ1-1,TRBV6-1,TGTGCCAGCAGTGATTCGGTGAACACTGAAGCTTTCTTT,CASSDSVNTEAFF
.,TRBD1,TRBJ2-3,TRBV18,TGTGCCAGCTCACGGGGATCACAGGGGGGCACAGATACGCAGTATTTT,CASSRGSQGGTDTQYF
.,.,TRBJ1-4,TRBV30,TGTGCCTGGAGCGGTGGGAGAGGAGAAAAACTGTTTTTT,CAWSGGRGEKLFF
.,TRBD2,TRBJ2-2,TRBV7-9,TGTGCCAGCAGCTTAGGTGGACTAGCGGGAGGGCCGGGCACCGGGGAGCTGTTTTTT,CASSLGGLAGGPGTGELFF
.,TRBD1,TRBJ1-5,TRBV7-9,TGTGCCAGCAGCTTAGCGCAGGGGGCTTATAGCAATCAGCCCCAGCATTTT,CASSLAQGAYSNQPQHF
.,.,TRBJ1-1,TRBV30,TGTGCCTGGACTGCTATAGGCAGGGCGAACACTGAAGCTTTCTTT,CAWTAIGRANTEAFF
.,.,TRBJ2-3,TRBV7-3,TGTGCCAGCAGCTCCGCCCGGCGGGATACGCAGTATTTT,CASSSARRDTQYF
.,.,TRBJ1-6,TRBV6-5,TGTGCCAGCAGGCCGGACAGCTCCTATAATTCACCCCTCCACTTT,CASRPDSSYNSPLHF
few,.,TRBJ1-1,TRBV6-5,TGTGCCAGCAGCGTAAAGTGGGGGCAAACTGAAGCTTTCTTT,CASSVKWGQTEAFF
.,.,TRBJ2-7,TRBV10-2,TGCGCCAGCAGTGAGTCGACGACACCGCAGTACTTC,CASSESTTPQYF